This TCR beta chain was obtained from a study of blood T cell repertoires in COVID-19. Participants came from fewer than 25 US areas, aged about 18 to 89 years. Trimming cost V 8 bases and J 0 bases; bases outside gene matches: 9. CDR1 is KGHDR and CDR2 is SFDVKD in the germline V gene. The CDR3 extends over 16 amino acids. The authors' processing: Reference gene primer amplification yielded estimated nucleated cell counts. Profiling relied on immunoSEQ multiplex PCR, and the TCRdb table lists in-frame clones only, not all of them. Clone size and V and J calls were adopted from that table, with D and trimming inferred from the DNA. The sample yields more than 200,000 clones, 87% seen once.

This clonotype was sampled from a woman aged 25 to 45 with acute COVID-19. Specimen: PBMCs or T cells enriched from blood (not recorded which). The rearrangement links TRBV24-1 to TRBJ2-1, with 7 positions matching TRBD1. The DNA for the CDR3 is TGTGCCACCACCTCCGGGACAGAGAGCTCCTACAATGAGCAGTTCTTC. Amino acids: CATTSGTESSYNEQFF.